Below, 10 T cell receptor beta chains from the same sample are listed, as sequenced in a study of CD8+ T cells in alopecia areata. RNA was isolated and reverse transcribed to cDNA, the sequencing template. Some clones are missing from TCRdb's copy, which holds only in-frame ones; the method was immunoSEQ multiplex PCR. The table lists 180,000 or so clones, 50% to 75% of them singletons. Stated treatment: oral pan-JAK inhibitor, 5-10 mg twice daily. The sequencing used CD4+ T cells sorted from blood, collected around week 55, from a patient treated with tofacitinib. The receptors shown here come from a human donor with alopecia areata.

The chain recombines TRBV29-1 with TRBJ1-1; D not resolved. The CDR3 sequence is 15 residues long. From germline, CDR1 is SQVTM and CDR2 ANQGSEA. V was trimmed by 4 bases and J by 0 bases, leaving 15 bases between them. The CDR3: CSVAKSNFMNTEAFF. The DNA for the CDR3 is TGCAGCGTTGCCAAAAGCAACTTCATGAACACTGAAGCTTTCTTT.

The chain joins TRBV27 to TRBJ2-7; 7 bases are a match to TRBD1. The junction had 9 bases not matched to a gene; V was cut back by 5 bases and J by 2 bases. Germline V CDR1 and CDR2: MNHEY, SMNVEV (reference sequence). The CDR3 runs to 15 residues. The CDR3 here is CASSDPGTVAYEQYF. DNA for the CDR3: TGTGCCAGCAGTGACCCTGGGACAGTGGCCTACGAGCAGTACTTC.

This clone was picked up a small number of times. The V call is TRBV9, the J call TRBJ2-7; tentatively, D is TRBD1 (6 bases). With 0 bases removed from V and 4 bases from J, the gap between germline ends came to 14 bases. This CDR3 is built from 15 residues. Germline loops: CDR1 SGDLS, CDR2 YYNGEE. CDR3 region: CASSVDPRGLYEQYF. The CDR3 nucleotides are TGTGCCAGCAGCGTAGACCCTAGGGGGTTATACGAGCAGTACTTC.

This chain links TRBV2 with TRBJ1-2, with a weak D call TRBD1 (5 bases). The germline gives CDR1 SNHLY, CDR2 FYNNEI. V was pared by 6 bases and J by 4 bases, with 21 bases between. The CDR3 length is 16 residues. Written as DNA, the CDR3 is TGTGCCAGCAGGGCAACCTTCGGGGGGTCGGCCTATGGCTACACCTTC. This encodes CASRATFGGSAYGYTF.

The rearrangement joins TRBV9 to TRBJ2-5; D possibly corresponds to TRBD2 (6 bases). Germline loops: CDR1 SGDLS, CDR2 YYNGEE. V was shortened by 0 bases and J by 0 bases, with 9 bases between the two germline ends. The CDR3 is made up of 15 amino acids. Here the CDR3 reads CASSVVGRYQETQYF. For the CDR3, the DNA is TGTGCCAGCAGCGTAGTAGGGAGGTACCAAGAGACCCAGTACTTC.

The chain links TRBV9 to TRBJ2-2; D not certain. Germline-derived CDR1 and CDR2 are SGDLS and YYNGEE. The CDR3 sequence is 15 residues long. V was clipped by 0 bases and J by 6 bases, with 12 bases between them. The CDR3 region is CASSVVAARSGELFF. CDR3 nucleotides: TGTGCCAGCAGCGTAGTTGCGGCGCGATCCGGGGAGCTGTTTTTT.

The rearrangement uses TRBV6-5 and TRBJ1-5; D is ambiguous. Germline lookup yields CDR1 MNHEY and CDR2 SVGAGI. CDR3 length equals 13 residues. V lost 1 base and J 4 bases, leaving 5 bases between the germline ends. In DNA form, the CDR3 reads TGTGCCAGCAGTTACTACCGGAATCAGCCCCAGCATTTT. It yields the protein CASSYYRNQPQHF.

The chain joins TRBV5-1 to TRBJ1-6; D uncertain. This CDR3 has 15 amino acids. V lost 0 bases, J lost 6 bases, and 10 bases lay in between. Germline V gives CDR1 SGHRS, CDR2 YFSETQ. This CDR3 reads CASSLESVGNSPLHF. The DNA for the CDR3 is TGCGCCAGCAGCTTGGAATCGGTCGGTAATTCACCCCTCCACTTT.

This chain uses TRBV2 with TRBJ2-3; a weak D match, TRBD1 (6 bases). This CDR3 has 14 amino acids. V was shortened by 8 bases and J by 4 bases, with 16 bases between the two germline ends. The germline V gene encodes CDR1 SNHLY and CDR2 FYNNEI. CDR3 nucleotides: TGTGCCAGCGATAACAGGGTTAAGGCAGATACGCAGTATTTT. Its protein product is CASDNRVKADTQYF.

The V call is TRBV5-1, the J call TRBJ2-5; possibly TRBD1 for D (5 bases). The V end was cut by 0 bases, the J end by 2 bases, with 8 bases between. Germline loops: CDR1 SGHRS, CDR2 YFSETQ. CDR3 length equals 14 residues. The CDR3 here is CASSLDPGQETQYF. The CDR3 DNA follows: TGCGCCAGCAGCTTGGATCCAGGGCAAGAGACCCAGTACTTC.